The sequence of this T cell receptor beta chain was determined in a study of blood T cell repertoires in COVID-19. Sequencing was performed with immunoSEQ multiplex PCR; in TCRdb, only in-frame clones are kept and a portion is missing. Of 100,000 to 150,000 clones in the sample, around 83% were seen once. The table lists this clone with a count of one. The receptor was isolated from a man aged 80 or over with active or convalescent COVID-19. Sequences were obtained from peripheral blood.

The CDR3 region is CASSYVTGDSPLHF. The CDR3 nucleotides read TGTGCCAGCAGTTACGTCACAGGTGATTCACCCCTCCACTTT. The chain combines TRBV6-5 with TRBJ1-6; possibly TRBD1 for D (5 bases). CDR1 MNHEY and CDR2 SVGAGI come from the germline V gene. The germline V and J ends were trimmed by 2 bases and 8 bases, with 10 bases remaining between them. The CDR3 runs 14 residues.